The entry that follows covers one T cell receptor (beta chain) sequence. The record originates from a study of blood T cell repertoires in COVID-19. The V end lost 3 bases, the J end lost 5 bases, and 9 bases lay between the germline ends. Per the germline V gene, CDR1 is MDHEN and CDR2 is SYDVKM. The CDR3 is 13 amino acids. Assay used: immunoSEQ multiplex PCR; TCRdb lists only in-frame clones, some missing. The table records fewer than 300,000 clones, around nine tenths of them present only once. The sequence came from a woman under 40 who had recovered from COVID-19. V gene TRBV28 combines with J gene TRBJ2-3, with TRBD1 as a possible D gene (5 bases). The sample comprised PBMCs or T cells enriched from blood (not recorded which). CDR3 nucleotides: TGTGCCAGCAGTTTTCAGGGCGTAGATACGCAGTATTTT. Translation gives CASSFQGVDTQYF.